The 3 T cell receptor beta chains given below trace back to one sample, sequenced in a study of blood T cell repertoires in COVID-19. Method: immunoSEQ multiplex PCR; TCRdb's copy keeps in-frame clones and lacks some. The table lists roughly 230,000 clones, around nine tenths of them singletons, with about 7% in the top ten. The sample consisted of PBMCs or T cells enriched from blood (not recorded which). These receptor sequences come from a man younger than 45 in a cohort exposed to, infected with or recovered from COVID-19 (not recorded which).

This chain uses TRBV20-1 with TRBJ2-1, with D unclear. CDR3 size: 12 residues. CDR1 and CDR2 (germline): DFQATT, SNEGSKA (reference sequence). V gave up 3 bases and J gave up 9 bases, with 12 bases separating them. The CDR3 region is CSASLQPGEQFF. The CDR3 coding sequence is TGCAGTGCTAGTTTGCAACCGGGTGAGCAGTTCTTC.

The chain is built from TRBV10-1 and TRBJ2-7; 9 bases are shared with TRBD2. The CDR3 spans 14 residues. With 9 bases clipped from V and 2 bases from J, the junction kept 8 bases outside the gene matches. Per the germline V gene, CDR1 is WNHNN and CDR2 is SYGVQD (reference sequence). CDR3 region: CARLLAGKPYEQYF. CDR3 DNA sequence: TGCGCCAGGCTTCTAGCGGGGAAACCCTACGAGCAGTACTTC.

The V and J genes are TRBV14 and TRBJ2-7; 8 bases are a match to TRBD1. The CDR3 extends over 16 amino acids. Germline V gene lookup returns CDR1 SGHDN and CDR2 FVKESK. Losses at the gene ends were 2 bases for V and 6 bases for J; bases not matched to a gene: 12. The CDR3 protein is CASSQRGWQGAGEQYF. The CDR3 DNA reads TGTGCCAGCAGCCAACGCGGATGGCAGGGGGCCGGCGAGCAGTACTTC.